The 3 T cell receptor beta chains in this list originate from one sample, sequenced in a study of control samples from healthy donors and cancer patients. Here immunoSEQ multiplex PCR was the method, and the copy in TCRdb shows in-frame clones only, minus some. The sample lists 95,000 to 150,000 clones, about 88% occurring once. Sequenced material: blood. The receptors here all came from a man between 18 and 29 years old in good health.

V usage is TRBV12-3 or TRBV12-4 and J usage is TRBJ2-1; no clear D. V lost 0 bases and J lost 6, with 6 bases in between. This CDR3 has 13 residues. The CDR3 region is CASSLAMGNEQFF. The CDR3 coding sequence is TGTGCCAGCAGTTTAGCAATGGGCAATGAGCAGTTCTTC.

The chain links TRBV10-3 to TRBJ2-1; 7 bases align to TRBD2. Germline CDR1 reads ENHRY; CDR2 reads SYGVKD. The V and J ends lost 2 bases and 6 bases, in that order; junction bases with no gene match: 10. This CDR3 is built from 16 residues. CDR3 amino acids: CAISEESSGTVNEQFF. The CDR3 nucleotides read TGTGCCATCAGTGAGGAGTCTAGCGGCACGGTCAATGAGCAGTTCTTC.

The J gene is TRBJ2-5, the V gene TRBV18; TRBD1 agrees at 7 bases. The germline CDR1 and CDR2 sequences are KGHSH and LQKENI. Germline trimming cut 2 bases from V and 5 bases from J; bases unmatched to any gene: 14. This CDR3 has 17 amino acids. CDR3 residues: CASSPGIVQGRSETQYF. The DNA of the CDR3 is TGTGCCAGCTCACCAGGGATAGTACAGGGGAGAAGCGAGACCCAGTACTTC. The entire variable domain, with the rest obtained from reference TRBV18 and TRBJ2-5, is as follows: NAGVMQNPRHLVRRRGQEARLRCSPMKGHSHVYWYRQLPEEGLKFMVYLQKENIIDESGMPKERFSAEFPKEGPSILRIQQVVRGDSAAYFCASSPGIVQGRSETQYFGPGTRLLVL.